Listed below are T cell receptor beta chains from one sample, sequenced in a study of T cell changes during pregnancy in multiple sclerosis. Clones were sequenced by immunoSEQ multiplex PCR, and TCRdb holds only the in-frame ones, with some missing. The data contain 20,000 to 25,000 clones, 90% to 95% of them singletons. Source: CD8+ T cells from peripheral blood mononuclear cells, taken in the third trimester of pregnancy. These receptors were collected from a female donor with multiple sclerosis, enrolled in a pregnancy study. CDR3s include the opening cysteine and the closing phenylalanine or tryptophan. The D gene is left open where the match is weak. Clone sizes are given selectively: once, few, many, or a class where the clone is expanded.

D,J,size,V,length,CDR3,DNA
TRBD1,TRBJ2-3,NA,TRBV30,14,CAWSAGTGADTQYF,TGTGCCTGGAGTGCCGGGACAGGGGCAGATACGCAGTATTTT
NA,TRBJ2-7,NA,TRBV7-2,13,CASSQTVSYEQYF,TGTGCCAGCAGCCAGACAGTTTCCTACGAGCAGTACTTC
TRBD1,TRBJ1-2,NA,TRBV19,14,CASSWTGGFNGYTF,TGTGCCAGTAGTTGGACAGGGGGCTTCAATGGCTACACCTTC
NA,TRBJ2-1,NA,TRBV27,15,CASSYQQRIHNEQFF,TGTGCCAGCAGTTACCAACAGCGGATACACAATGAGCAGTTCTTC
TRBD1,TRBJ1-1,once,TRBV5-4,16,CASSSRGRGVNTEAFF,TGTGCCAGCAGCTCCAGGGGGCGAGGGGTGAACACTGAAGCTTTCTTT
NA,TRBJ2-5,NA,TRBV14,15,CASSQEDIGAETQYF,TGTGCCAGCAGCCAAGAGGACATTGGCGCGGAGACCCAGTACTTC
TRBD2,TRBJ2-7,NA,TRBV7-2,14,CASRMREGAYEQYF,TGTGCCAGCAGGATGAGGGAGGGCGCCTACGAGCAGTACTTC
NA,TRBJ2-1,NA,TRBV9,16,CASSVAYRGVGNEQFF,TGTGCCAGCAGCGTAGCCTATAGGGGTGTAGGCAATGAGCAGTTCTTC
NA,TRBJ1-2,once,TRBV19,13,CASALEGTRGYTF,TGTGCCAGCGCCCTGGAGGGGACCCGGGGCTACACCTTC
NA,TRBJ2-2,once,TRBV27,13,CASSLGVPGELFF,TGTGCCAGCAGTTTAGGAGTCCCCGGGGAGCTGTTTTTT
TRBD1,TRBJ2-7,NA,TRBV7-8,15,CASSSETGGGYEQYF,TGTGCCAGCAGCTCGGAAACAGGGGGCGGCTACGAGCAGTACTTC
NA,TRBJ2-3,NA,TRBV9,15,CASSASLDTADTQYF,TGTGCCAGCAGCGCCTCCCTCGACACCGCGGATACGCAGTATTTT
TRBD2,TRBJ2-5,NA,TRBV4-2,15,CASSPLAGGPETQYF,TGTGCCAGCAGCCCCCTAGCGGGAGGGCCGGAGACCCAGTACTTC
TRBD1,TRBJ1-1,NA,TRBV28,16,CASRPGTGIWNTEAFF,TGTGCCAGCCGTCCCGGGACAGGGATTTGGAACACTGAAGCTTTCTTT
NA,TRBJ2-7,once,TRBV25-1,13,CASSDSPGYEQYF,TGTGCCAGCAGTGACTCACCGGGCTACGAGCAGTACTTC
NA,TRBJ1-1,NA,TRBV10-3,12,CATLGSNTEAFF,TGTGCCACCCTAGGTTCGAACACTGAAGCTTTCTTT
NA,TRBJ1-3,once,TRBV10-2,15,CASRDNGGSGNTIYF,TGCGCCAGCCGTGATAACGGGGGCTCTGGAAACACCATATATTTT
TRBD1,TRBJ1-2,NA,TRBV19,12,CASTGQGYGYTF,TGTGCCAGTACCGGACAGGGTTATGGCTACACCTTC
NA,TRBJ2-7,NA,TRBV6-5,16,CASSYSPGVGPYEQYF,TGTGCCAGCAGTTACTCACCAGGGGTTGGGCCCTACGAGCAGTACTTC
NA,TRBJ2-5,NA,TRBV9,14,CASSVSGGPETQYF,TGTGCCAGCAGCGTTTCAGGGGGGCCGGAGACCCAGTACTTC
TRBD2,TRBJ2-5,NA,TRBV7-9,15,CASSLGAGGKETQYF,TGTGCCAGCAGCTTAGGTGCGGGGGGGAAAGAGACCCAGTACTTC
TRBD1,TRBJ2-7,NA,TRBV19,14,CASSMGTGVDEQYF,TGTGCCAGTAGTATGGGGACAGGGGTCGACGAGCAGTACTTC
NA,TRBJ1-2,NA,TRBV27,14,CASSLGVPVYGYTF,TGTGCCAGCAGCCTAGGGGTTCCAGTCTATGGCTACACCTTC
TRBD1,TRBJ1-2,NA,TRBV5-1,16,CASSWSGGTDFYGYTF,TGCGCCAGCAGCTGGTCAGGGGGTACGGACTTCTATGGCTACACCTTC
NA,TRBJ1-5,NA,TRBV7-9,12,CASNSDNQPQHF,TGTGCCAGTAACAGTGACAATCAGCCCCAGCATTTT
NA,TRBJ1-1,few,TRBV4-3,13,CASSQDSNTEAFF,TGCGCCAGCAGCCAAGATAGCAACACTGAAGCTTTCTTT